This paragraph reports one T cell receptor (beta chain). Its matching antigen is unknown. Genomic DNA served as template for TCR beta VDJ and CDR3 profiling. MiXCR, run by TCRdb on the reads, gives a single entry per CDR3 protein. The data contain fewer than 250,000 distinct CDR3 sequences, about half of them singletons. This entry comes from a study of CD8+CD57+ T cells in acquired aplastic anemia. Study details: As sequenced from healthy donors, CD4+ cells averaged roughly 10 million reads.

Study-level points and caveats: Researchers report that around 30 CD8+ CDR3 sequences appeared in both patients and controls.

The receptor's source is a human donor in good health, serving as a control. The sample comprised sorted CD4+, CD8+, or CD8+CD57+ T cells (not recorded which) from PBMCs.

The CDR3 coding sequence is TGCAGTGTCCAGGACAGGCGACACATAGATACGCAGTATTTT. Its translation: CSVQDRRHIDTQYF. This sequence joins TRBV20-1 and TRBJ2-3, with 7 nucleotides matching TRBD1. CDR3 length equals 14 residues. The V gene's germline CDR1 is DFQATT and CDR2 SNEGSKA (reference sequence). The J segment lost 5 bases and the V segment lost 7 bases, leaving 12 bases of the junction unmatched.